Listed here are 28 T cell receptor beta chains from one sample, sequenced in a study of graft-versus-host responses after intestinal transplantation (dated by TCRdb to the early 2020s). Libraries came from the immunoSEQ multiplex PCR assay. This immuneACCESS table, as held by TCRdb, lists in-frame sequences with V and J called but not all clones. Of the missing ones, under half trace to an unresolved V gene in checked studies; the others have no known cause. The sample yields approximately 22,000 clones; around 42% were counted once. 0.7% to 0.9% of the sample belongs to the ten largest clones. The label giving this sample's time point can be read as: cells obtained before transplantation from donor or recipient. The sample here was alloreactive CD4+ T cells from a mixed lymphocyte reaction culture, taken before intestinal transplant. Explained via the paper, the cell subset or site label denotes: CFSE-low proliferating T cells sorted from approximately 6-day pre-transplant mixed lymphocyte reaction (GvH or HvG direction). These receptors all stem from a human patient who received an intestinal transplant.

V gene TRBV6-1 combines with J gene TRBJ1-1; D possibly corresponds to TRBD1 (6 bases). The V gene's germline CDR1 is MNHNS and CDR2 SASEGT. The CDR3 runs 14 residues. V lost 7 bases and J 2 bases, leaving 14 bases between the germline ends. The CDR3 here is CASTQGGVNTEAFF. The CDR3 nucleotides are TGTGCCAGCACCCAAGGGGGGGTTAACACTGAAGCTTTCTTT.

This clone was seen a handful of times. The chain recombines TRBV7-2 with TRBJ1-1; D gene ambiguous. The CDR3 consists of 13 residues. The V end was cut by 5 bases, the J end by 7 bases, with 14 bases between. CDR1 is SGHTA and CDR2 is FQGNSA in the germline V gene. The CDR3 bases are TGTGCCAGCAGCCCACCGTCCCGGTATGAAGCTTTCTTT. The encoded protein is CASSPPSRYEAFF.

The CDR3, as DNA: TGTGCCAGCAGCTTAGGGCAGGTTTGGGAGACCCAGTACTTC. It yields the protein CASSLGQVWETQYF. The rearrangement uses TRBV11-2 and TRBJ2-5; unclear D gene. V was pared by 1 base and J by 5 bases, with 11 bases between. Germline assignment: CDR1 SGHAT and CDR2 FQNNGV. This CDR3 is built from 14 residues. Based on the CDR3 plus reference TRBV11-2 and TRBJ2-5, the full variable domain is EAGVAQSPRYKIIEKRQSVAFWCNPISGHATLYWYQQILGQGPKLLIQFQNNGVVDDSQLPKDRFSAERLKGVDSTLKIQPAKLEDSAVYLCASSLGQVWETQYFGPGTRLLVL.

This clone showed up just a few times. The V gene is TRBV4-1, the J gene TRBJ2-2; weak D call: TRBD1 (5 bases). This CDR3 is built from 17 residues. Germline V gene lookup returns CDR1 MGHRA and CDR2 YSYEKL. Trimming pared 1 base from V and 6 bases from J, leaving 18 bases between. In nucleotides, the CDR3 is TGCGCCAGCAGCCAAGCGGAGCGCCTCCAGGGTGCCGGGGAGCTGTTTTTT. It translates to CASSQAERLQGAGELFF.

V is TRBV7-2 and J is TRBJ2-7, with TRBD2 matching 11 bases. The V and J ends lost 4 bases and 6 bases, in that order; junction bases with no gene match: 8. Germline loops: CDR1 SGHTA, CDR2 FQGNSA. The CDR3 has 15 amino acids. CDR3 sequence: CASSYSSGGPFEQYF. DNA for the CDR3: TGTGCCAGCAGCTACTCTAGCGGGGGGCCCTTCGAGCAGTACTTC.

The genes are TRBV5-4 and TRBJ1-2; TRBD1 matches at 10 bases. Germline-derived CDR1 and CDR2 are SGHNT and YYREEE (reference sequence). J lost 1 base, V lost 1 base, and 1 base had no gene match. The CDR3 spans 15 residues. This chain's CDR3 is CASSLWTGGNYGYTF. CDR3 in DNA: TGTGCCAGCAGCTTGTGGACAGGGGGTAACTATGGCTACACCTTC.

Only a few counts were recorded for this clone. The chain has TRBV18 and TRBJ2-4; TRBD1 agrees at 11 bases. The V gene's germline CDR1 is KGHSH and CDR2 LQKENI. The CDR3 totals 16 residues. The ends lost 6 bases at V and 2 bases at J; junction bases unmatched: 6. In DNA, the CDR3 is TGTGCCAGCTCTCCCGGACAGGGGGCTACCAAAAACATTCAGTACTTC. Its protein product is CASSPGQGATKNIQYF.

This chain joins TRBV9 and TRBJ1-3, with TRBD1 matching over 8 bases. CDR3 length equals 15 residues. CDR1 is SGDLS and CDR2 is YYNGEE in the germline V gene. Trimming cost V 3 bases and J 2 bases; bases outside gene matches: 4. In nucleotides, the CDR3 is TGTGCCAGCAGCGCCCAGGGGGCGGCTGGAAACACCATATATTTT. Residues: CASSAQGAAGNTIYF.

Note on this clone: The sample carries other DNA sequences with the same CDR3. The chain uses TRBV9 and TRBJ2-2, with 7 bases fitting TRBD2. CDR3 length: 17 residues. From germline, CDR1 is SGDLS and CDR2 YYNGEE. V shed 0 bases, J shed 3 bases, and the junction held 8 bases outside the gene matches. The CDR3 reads CASSVVPGGLDTGELFF. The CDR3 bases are TGTGCCAGCAGCGTAGTACCGGGAGGCCTAGACACCGGGGAGCTGTTTTTT.

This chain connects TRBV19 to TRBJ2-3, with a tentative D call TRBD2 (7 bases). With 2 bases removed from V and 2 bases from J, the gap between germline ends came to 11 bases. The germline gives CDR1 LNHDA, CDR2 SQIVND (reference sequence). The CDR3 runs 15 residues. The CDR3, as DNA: TGTGCCAGTAGTATATGGGGGGGGCCCACAGATACGCAGTATTTT. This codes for CASSIWGGPTDTQYF.

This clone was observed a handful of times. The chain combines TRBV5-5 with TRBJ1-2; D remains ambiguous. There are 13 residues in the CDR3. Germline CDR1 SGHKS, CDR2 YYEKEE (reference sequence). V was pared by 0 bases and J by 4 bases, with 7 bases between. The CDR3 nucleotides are TGTGCCAGCAGCTTGGAGCGATTCTATGGCTACACCTTC. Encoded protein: CASSLERFYGYTF.

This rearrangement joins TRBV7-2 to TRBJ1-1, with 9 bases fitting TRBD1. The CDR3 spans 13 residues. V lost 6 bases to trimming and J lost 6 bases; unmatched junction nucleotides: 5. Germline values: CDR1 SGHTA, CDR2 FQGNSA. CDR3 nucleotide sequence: TGTGCCAGCAGAATCGGGACAGGGTCTGAAGCTTTCTTT. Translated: CASRIGTGSEAFF.

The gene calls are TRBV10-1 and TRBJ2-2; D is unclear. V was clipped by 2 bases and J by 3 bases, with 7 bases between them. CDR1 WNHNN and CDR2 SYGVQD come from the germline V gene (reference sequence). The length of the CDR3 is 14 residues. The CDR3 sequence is CASSEGGYTGELFF. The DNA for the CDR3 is TGCGCCAGCAGTGAGGGCGGCTACACCGGGGAGCTGTTTTTT.

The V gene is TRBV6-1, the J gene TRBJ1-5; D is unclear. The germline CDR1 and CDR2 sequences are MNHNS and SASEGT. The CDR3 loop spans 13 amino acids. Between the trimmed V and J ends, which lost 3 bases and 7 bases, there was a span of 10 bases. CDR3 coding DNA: TGTGCCAGCAGTGATGTACTCGGGCAGCCCCAGCATTTT. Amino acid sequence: CASSDVLGQPQHF.

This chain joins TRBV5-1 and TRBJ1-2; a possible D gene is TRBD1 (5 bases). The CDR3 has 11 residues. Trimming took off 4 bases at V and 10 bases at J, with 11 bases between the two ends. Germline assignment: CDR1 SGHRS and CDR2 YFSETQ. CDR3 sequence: CASSGRDVYTF. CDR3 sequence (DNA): TGCGCCAGCAGCGGCAGGGATGTCTACACCTTC.

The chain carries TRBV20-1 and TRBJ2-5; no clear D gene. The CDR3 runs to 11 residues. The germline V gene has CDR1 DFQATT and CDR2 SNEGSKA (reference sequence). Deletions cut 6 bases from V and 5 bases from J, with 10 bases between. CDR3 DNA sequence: TGCAGTGCCGCGGCCGGGGAGACCCAGTACTTC. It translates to CSAAAGETQYF.

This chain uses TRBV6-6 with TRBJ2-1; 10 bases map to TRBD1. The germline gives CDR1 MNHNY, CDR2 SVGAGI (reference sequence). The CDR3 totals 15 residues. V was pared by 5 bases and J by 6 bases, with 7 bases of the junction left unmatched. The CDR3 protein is CASSPRDRGSNEQFF. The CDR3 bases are TGTGCCAGCAGTCCCCGGGACAGGGGATCCAATGAGCAGTTCTTC.

The CDR3: CAWSVLGQGDEQYF. As DNA, the CDR3 is TGTGCCTGGAGTGTACTTGGACAGGGAGACGAGCAGTACTTC. This rearrangement joins TRBV30 to TRBJ2-7; TRBD1 aligns across 8 bases. This CDR3 comprises 14 residues. Unmatched junction bases numbered 6, after V lost 0 bases and J lost 5 bases. Germline CDR1 is GTSNPN and CDR2 is SVGIG (reference sequence). Looking up the rest from reference TRBV30 and TRBJ2-7 gives the full variable domain: SQTIHQWPATLVQPVGSPLSLECTVEGTSNPNLYWYRQAAGRGLQLLFYSVGIGQISSEVPQNLSASRPQDRQFILSSKKLLLSDSGFYLCAWSVLGQGDEQYFGPGTRLTVT.

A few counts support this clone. DNA for the CDR3: TGTGCCAGCAGCCTCCTCAGACTAGCGGGGGGGTACAATGAGCAGTTCTTC. Translated, it gives CASSLLRLAGGYNEQFF. The chain has TRBV11-2 and TRBJ2-1; 14 bases are a match to TRBD2. The germline V gene encodes CDR1 SGHAT and CDR2 FQNNGV. The CDR3 runs 17 residues. The trim removed 5 bases at V and 4 bases at J, leaving 7 bases unmatched.

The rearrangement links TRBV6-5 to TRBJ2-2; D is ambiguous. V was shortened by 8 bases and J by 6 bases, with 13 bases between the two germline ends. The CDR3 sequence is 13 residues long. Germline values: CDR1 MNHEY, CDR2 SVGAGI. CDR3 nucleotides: TGTGCCAGCGGGCAGGCAGTCCCCGGGGAGCTGTTTTTT. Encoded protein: CASGQAVPGELFF.

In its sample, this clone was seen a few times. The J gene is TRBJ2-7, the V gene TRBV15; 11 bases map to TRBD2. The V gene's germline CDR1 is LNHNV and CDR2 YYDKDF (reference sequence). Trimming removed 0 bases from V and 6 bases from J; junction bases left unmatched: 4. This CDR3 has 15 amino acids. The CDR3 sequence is CATSRDSGGAAEQYF. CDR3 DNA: TGTGCCACCAGCAGAGATAGCGGGGGGGCCGCCGAGCAGTACTTC.

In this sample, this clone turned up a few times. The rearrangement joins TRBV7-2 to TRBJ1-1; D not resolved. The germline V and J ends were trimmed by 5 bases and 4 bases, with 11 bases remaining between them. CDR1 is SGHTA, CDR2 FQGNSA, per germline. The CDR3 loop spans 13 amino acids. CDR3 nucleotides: TGTGCCAGCAGCGGCCGGGTCGTCACTGAAGCTTTCTTT. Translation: CASSGRVVTEAFF.

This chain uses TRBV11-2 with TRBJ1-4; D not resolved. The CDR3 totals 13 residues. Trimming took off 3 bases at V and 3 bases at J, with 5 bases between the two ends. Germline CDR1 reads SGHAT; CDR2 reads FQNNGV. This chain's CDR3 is CASSFDSNEKLFF. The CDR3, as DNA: TGTGCCAGCAGCTTCGACTCTAATGAAAAACTGTTTTTT.

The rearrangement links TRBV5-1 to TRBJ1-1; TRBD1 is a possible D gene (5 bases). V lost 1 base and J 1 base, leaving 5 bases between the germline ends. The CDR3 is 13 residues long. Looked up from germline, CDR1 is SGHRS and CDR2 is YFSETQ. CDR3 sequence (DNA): TGCGCCAGCAGCTTGACAGGGAACACTGAAGCTTTCTTT. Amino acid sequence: CASSLTGNTEAFF. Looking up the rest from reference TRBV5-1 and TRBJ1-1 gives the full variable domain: KAGVTQTPRYLIKTRGQQVTLSCSPISGHRSVSWYQQTPGQGLQFLFEYFSETQRNKGNFPGRFSGRQFSNSRSEMNVSTLELGDSALYLCASSLTGNTEAFFGQGTRLTVV.

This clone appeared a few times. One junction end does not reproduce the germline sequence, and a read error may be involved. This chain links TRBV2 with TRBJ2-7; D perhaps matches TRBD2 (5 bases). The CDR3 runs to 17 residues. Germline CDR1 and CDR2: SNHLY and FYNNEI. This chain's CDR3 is CASREGLGLLSSYEQYF. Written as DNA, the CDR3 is TGTGCCAGCAGGGAAGGACTCGGACTCTTGAGCTCCTACGAGCAGTACTTC.

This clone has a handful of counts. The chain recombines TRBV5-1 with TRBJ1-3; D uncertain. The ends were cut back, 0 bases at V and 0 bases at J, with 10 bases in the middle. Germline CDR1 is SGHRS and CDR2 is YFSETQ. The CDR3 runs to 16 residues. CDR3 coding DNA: TGCGCCAGCAGCTTGGCGGCAGGCCACTCTGGAAACACCATATATTTT. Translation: CASSLAAGHSGNTIYF. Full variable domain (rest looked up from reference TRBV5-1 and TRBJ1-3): KAGVTQTPRYLIKTRGQQVTLSCSPISGHRSVSWYQQTPGQGLQFLFEYFSETQRNKGNFPGRFSGRQFSNSRSEMNVSTLELGDSALYLCASSLAAGHSGNTIYFGEGSWLTVV.

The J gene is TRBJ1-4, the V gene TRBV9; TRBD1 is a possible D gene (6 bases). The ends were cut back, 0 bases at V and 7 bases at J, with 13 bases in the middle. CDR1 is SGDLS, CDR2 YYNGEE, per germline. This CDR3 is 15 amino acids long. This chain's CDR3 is CASSVEAGGFEKLFF. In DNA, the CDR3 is TGTGCCAGCAGCGTAGAGGCGGGGGGCTTTGAAAAACTGTTTTTT.

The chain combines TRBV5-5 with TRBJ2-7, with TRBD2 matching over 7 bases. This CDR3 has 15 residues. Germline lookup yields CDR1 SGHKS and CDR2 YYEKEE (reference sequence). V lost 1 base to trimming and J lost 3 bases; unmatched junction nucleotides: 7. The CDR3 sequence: CASSLSLAELYEQYF. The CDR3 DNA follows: TGTGCCAGCAGCTTGAGCCTAGCGGAACTCTACGAGCAGTACTTC.